The T cell receptor (beta chain) described here comes from a study of blood T cell repertoires in COVID-19 (TCRdb year 2020). Regarding the research as a whole: Collaborator samples came from the United States, Italy and Spain and covered acute and convalescent phases of COVID-19. The material from the prospective study consisted of cDNA or gDNA derived from T cells, B-cell-depleted T cells, or PBMCs. Deeply sampled blood TCRbeta repertoires from subjects exposed to, actively infected with, or recovered from COVID-19 were included in the dataset. The repertoires were made available in a free public database intended to serve as a resource for research on the immune response to SARS-CoV-2. The samples were drawn from two sources: the first 160 participants of the ongoing ImmuneRACE study, and 1,000 to 1,500 subjects contributed by 6 global collaborators. A de-identified subject ID, COVID-19 status, age in years and sex were almost always included in the sample metadata. HLA class I and class II types, where available, came from metadata supplied by the sample provider rather than from assay-based typing.

What the work shows at the level of the full study, not this receptor alone: The quantity of clinical and demographic metadata differed by source and by participant and was supplied without curation.

In regard to this clone: Which antigen it targets is not known. Base qualities are not provided; no much larger clone lies one nucleotide away.

TCRbeta CDR3 regions were amplified from genomic DNA by means of the immunoSEQ Assay, a bias-controlled multiplex PCR. Concerning the study's data processing: Nucleated cell counts per sample were estimated from amplification of reference gene primers within the assay. To quantify the absolute abundance of each unique TCRbeta CDR3 rearrangement, sequence reads were collapsed and filtered. Productive Simpson clonality was computed per sample as the square root of Simpson's diversity index over productive rearrangements. Not all clones reach the TCRdb copy of this immuneACCESS table, which keeps in-frame sequences only. Checked studies attribute under half of the gap to unresolved V genes and leave the rest unexplained. The V and J calls and clone size are taken from that table; D and trimming were inferred from the DNA. The sample records under 350,000 clones, approximately 86% of which are singletons. Approximately 4.6% of the sample rests with the top ten.

In the prospective study, participants were 18 to 89 years old, resided in approximately 22 geographic areas of the United States, and were enrolled through a virtual design. In the prospective study, participants were assigned to cohorts based on the clinical history participants reported in a screening survey and a study questionnaire. Each participant in the prospective study had whole blood, serum and a nasopharyngeal or oropharyngeal swab collected by mobile phlebotomists. Over a roughly 2-month period, participants in the prospective study had the option of providing additional blood draws and questionnaires. Before DNA extraction, prospective study blood samples were shipped either frozen or at room temperature. The CDR3 numbers 14 residues from cysteine through phenylalanine. The kept DNA is CDR3 alone, 42 bases in frame from the first base. For CDR1 and CDR2, the germline V gene lists MNHEY and SVGEGT. V and J are truncated by 6 bases and 2 bases respectively, leaving an intervening sequence of 14 bases.

Recombination linked TRBV6-2 or TRBV6-3 to TRBJ2-7, and the D gene may be TRBD1, 5 bases matching. This TCR was recovered from a woman between 35 and 50 years old with acute COVID-19. The specimen sequenced was PBMCs or T cells enriched from blood (not recorded which). The DNA sequence follows: TGTGCCAGCAGCCTACCGACAGTTCCCTACGAGCAGTACTTC. Translated, it gives CASSLPTVPYEQYF.